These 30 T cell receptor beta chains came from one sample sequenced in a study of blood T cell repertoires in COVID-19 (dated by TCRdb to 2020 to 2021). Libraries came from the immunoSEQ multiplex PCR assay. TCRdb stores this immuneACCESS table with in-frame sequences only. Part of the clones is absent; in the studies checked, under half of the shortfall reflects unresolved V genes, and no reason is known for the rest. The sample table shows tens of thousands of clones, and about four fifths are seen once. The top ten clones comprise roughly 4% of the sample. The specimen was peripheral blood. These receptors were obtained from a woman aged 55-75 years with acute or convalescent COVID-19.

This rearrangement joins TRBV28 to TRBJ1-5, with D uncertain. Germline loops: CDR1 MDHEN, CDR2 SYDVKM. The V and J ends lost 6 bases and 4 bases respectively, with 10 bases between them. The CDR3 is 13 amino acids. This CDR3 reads CASRGALNQPQHF. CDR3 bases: TGTGCCAGCAGGGGAGCACTTAATCAGCCCCAGCATTTT.

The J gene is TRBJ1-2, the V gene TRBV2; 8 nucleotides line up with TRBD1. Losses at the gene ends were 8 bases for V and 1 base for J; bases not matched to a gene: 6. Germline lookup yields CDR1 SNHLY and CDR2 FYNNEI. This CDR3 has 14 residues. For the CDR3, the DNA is TGTGCCAGCTCGGACAGGGTTTTTAACTATGGCTACACCTTC. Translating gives CASSDRVFNYGYTF.

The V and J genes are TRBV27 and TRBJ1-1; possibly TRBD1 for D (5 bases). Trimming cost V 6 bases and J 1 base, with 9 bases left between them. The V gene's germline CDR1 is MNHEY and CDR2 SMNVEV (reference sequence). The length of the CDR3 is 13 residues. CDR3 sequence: CASRLQGNTEAFF. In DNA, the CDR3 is TGTGCCAGCAGACTCCAGGGGAACACTGAAGCTTTCTTT.

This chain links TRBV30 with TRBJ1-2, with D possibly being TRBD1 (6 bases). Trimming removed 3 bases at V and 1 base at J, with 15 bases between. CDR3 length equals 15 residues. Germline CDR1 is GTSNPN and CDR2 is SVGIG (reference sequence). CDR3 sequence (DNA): TGTGCCTGGAGCGCTGGGGGCACCGGTAACTATGGCTACACCTTC. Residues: CAWSAGGTGNYGYTF.

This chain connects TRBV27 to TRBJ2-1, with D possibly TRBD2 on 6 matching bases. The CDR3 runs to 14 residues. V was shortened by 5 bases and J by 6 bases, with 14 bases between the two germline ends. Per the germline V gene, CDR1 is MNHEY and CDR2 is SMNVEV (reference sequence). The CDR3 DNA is TGTGCCAGCAGTGTCGGACCGGGGGTCAATGAGCAGTTCTTC. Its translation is CASSVGPGVNEQFF.

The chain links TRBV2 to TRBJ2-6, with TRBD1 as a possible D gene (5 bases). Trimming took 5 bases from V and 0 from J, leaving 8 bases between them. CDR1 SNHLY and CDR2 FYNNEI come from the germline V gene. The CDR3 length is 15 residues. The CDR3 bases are TGTGCCAGCAGTCTAGACAGCTCTGGGGCCAACGTCCTGACTTTC. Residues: CASSLDSSGANVLTF.

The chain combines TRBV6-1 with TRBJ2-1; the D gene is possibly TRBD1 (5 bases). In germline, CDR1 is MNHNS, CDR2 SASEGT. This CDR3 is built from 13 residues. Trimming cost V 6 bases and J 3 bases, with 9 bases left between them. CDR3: CASRRGDYNEQFF. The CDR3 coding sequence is TGTGCCAGCAGAAGGGGCGACTACAATGAGCAGTTCTTC.

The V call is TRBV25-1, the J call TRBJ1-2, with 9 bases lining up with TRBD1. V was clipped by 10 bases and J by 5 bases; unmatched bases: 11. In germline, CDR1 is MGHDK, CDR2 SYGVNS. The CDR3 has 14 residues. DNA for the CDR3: TGTGCCACCAAGGGGACAGGGTTACAATATGGCTACACCTTC. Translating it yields CATKGTGLQYGYTF.

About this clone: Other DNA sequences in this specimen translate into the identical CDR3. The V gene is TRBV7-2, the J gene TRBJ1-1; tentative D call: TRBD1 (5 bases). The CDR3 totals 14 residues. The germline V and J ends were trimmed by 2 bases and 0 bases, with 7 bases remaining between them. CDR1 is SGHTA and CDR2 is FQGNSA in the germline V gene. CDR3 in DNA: TGTGCCAGCAGCTTAAGGGGTTTGAACACTGAAGCTTTCTTT. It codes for CASSLRGLNTEAFF.

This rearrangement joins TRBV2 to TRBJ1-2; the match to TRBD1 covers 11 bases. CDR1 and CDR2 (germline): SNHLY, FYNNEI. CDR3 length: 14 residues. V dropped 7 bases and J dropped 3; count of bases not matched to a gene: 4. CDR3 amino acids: CASKRDRGDYGYTF. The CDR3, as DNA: TGTGCCAGCAAGAGGGACAGGGGGGACTATGGCTACACCTTC.

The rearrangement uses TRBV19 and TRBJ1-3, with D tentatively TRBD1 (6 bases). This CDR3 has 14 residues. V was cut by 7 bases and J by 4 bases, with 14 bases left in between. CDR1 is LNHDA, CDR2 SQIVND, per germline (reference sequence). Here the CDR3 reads CASMLRGSGNTIYF. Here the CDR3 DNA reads TGTGCCAGTATGCTCAGGGGATCGGGAAACACCATATATTTT.

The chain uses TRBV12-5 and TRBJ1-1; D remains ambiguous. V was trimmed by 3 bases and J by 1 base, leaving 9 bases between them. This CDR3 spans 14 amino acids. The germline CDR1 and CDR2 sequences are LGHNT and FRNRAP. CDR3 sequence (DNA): TGTGCTAGTGGTTTAGGTCGGGGGAACACTGAAGCTTTCTTT. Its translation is CASGLGRGNTEAFF.

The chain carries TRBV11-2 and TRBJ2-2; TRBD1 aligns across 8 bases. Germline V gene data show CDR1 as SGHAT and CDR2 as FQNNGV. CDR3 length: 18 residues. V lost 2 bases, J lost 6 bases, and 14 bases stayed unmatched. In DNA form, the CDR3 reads TGTGCCAGCAGCTTAATCGGACAGGGACCCGGTCTGCCCGGGGAGCTGTTTTTT. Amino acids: CASSLIGQGPGLPGELFF.

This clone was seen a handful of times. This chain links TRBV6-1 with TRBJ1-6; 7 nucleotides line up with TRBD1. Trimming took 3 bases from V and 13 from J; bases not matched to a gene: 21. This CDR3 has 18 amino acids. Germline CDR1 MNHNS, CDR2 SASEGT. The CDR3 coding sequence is TGTGCCAGCAGTGAGGCAGGAGGGGGCGCGGTCGAATTCGGGCCCCTCCACTTT. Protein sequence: CASSEAGGGAVEFGPLHF.

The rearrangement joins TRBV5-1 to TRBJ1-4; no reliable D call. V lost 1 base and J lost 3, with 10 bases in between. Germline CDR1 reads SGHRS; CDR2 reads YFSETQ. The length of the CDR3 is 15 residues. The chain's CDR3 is CASSLTSGPNEKLFF. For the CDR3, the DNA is TGCGCCAGCAGCTTGACAAGCGGGCCTAATGAAAAACTGTTTTTT.

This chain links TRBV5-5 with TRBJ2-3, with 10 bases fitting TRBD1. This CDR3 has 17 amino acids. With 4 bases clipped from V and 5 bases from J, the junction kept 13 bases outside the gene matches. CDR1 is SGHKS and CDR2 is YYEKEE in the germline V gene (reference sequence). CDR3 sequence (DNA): TGTGCCAGCAGCCTGCGGAGGGACAGGGGTTACGGAGATACGCAGTATTTT. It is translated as CASSLRRDRGYGDTQYF.

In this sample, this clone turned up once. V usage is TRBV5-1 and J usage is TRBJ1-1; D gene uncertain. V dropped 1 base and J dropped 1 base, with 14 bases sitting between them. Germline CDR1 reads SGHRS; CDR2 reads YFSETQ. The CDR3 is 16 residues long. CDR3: CASSLFTQKSNTEAFF. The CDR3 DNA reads TGCGCCAGCAGCTTGTTTACGCAGAAATCGAACACTGAAGCTTTCTTT.

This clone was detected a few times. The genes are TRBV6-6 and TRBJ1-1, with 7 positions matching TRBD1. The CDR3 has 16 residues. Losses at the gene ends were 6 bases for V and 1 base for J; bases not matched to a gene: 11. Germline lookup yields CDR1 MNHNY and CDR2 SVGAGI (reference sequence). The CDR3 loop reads CASSRRGQRTNTEAFF. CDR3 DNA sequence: TGTGCCAGCAGCCGAAGGGGACAGCGTACGAACACTGAAGCTTTCTTT.

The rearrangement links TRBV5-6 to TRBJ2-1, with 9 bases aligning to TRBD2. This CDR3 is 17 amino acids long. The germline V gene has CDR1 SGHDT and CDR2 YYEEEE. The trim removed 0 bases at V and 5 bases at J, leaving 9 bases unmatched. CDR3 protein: CASSLGLFGGGDNEQFF. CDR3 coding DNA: TGTGCCAGCAGCTTGGGTCTGTTTGGCGGGGGGGACAATGAGCAGTTCTTC.

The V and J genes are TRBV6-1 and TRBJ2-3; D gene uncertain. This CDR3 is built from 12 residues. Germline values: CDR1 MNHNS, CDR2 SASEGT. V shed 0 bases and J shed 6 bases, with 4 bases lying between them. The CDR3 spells CASSEARDTQYF. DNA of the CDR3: TGTGCCAGCAGTGAAGCGCGGGATACGCAGTATTTT.

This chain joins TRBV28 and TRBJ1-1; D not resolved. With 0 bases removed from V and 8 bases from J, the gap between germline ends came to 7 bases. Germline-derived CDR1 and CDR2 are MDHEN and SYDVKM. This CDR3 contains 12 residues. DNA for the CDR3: TGTGCCAGCAGTTTATGGAAGAGGGAAGCTTTCTTT. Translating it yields CASSLWKREAFF.

The CDR3 sequence is CASATGSTEAFF. The CDR3, as DNA: TGTGCCAGCGCGACAGGGTCCACTGAAGCTTTCTTT. The rearrangement links TRBV28 to TRBJ1-1, with 7 positions matching TRBD1. The V segment lost 8 bases and the J segment 4 bases; nucleotides outside the gene matches: 4. The CDR3 sequence is 12 residues long. Looked up from germline, CDR1 is MDHEN and CDR2 is SYDVKM.

DNA of the CDR3: TGTGCCAGCAGCTTAGAGGGGAACCCCCCGCAAACTAATGAAAAACTGTTTTTT. Translation: CASSLEGNPPQTNEKLFF. The rearrangement uses TRBV7-9 and TRBJ1-4; a possible D gene is TRBD1 (5 bases). Germline CDR1 is SEHNR and CDR2 is FQNEAQ (reference sequence). V lost 1 base, J lost 1 base, and 16 bases lay in between. The CDR3 has 18 amino acids.

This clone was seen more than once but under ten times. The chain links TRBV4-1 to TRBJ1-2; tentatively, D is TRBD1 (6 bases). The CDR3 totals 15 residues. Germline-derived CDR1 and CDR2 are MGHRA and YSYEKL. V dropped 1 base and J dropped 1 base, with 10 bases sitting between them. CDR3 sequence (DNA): TGCGCCAGCAGCCAAGGCTGGGGGCTTAACTATGGCTACACCTTC. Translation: CASSQGWGLNYGYTF.

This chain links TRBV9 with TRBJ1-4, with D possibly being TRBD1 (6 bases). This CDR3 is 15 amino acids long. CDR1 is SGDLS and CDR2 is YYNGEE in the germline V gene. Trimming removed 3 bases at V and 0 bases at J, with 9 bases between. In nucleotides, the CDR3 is TGTGCCAGCAGCGGGACAGCTGCAACTAATGAAAAACTGTTTTTT. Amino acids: CASSGTAATNEKLFF. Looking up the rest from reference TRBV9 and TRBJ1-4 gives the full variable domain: DSGVTQTPKHLITATGQRVTLRCSPRSGDLSVYWYQQSLDQGLQFLIQYYNGEERAKGNILERFSAQQFPDLHSELNLSSLELGDSALYFCASSGTAATNEKLFFGSGTQLSVL.

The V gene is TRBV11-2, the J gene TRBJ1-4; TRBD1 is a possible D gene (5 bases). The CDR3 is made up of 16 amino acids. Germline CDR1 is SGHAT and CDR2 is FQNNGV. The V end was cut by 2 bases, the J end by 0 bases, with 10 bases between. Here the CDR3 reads CASSLLGPTTNEKLFF. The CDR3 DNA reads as TGTGCCAGCAGCTTACTGGGGCCCACAACTAATGAAAAACTGTTTTTT.

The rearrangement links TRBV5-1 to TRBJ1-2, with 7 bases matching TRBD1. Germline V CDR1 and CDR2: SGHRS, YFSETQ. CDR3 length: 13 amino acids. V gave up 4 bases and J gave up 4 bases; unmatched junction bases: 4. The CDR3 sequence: CASSPSGGYGYTF. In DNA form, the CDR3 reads TGCGCCAGCAGCCCCTCAGGGGGCTATGGCTACACCTTC.

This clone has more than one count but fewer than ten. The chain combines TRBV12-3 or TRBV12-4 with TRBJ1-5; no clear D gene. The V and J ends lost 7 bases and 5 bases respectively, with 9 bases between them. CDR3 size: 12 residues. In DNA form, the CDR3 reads TGTGCCAGCACTATGAATGATCAGCCCCAGCATTTT. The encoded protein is CASTMNDQPQHF.

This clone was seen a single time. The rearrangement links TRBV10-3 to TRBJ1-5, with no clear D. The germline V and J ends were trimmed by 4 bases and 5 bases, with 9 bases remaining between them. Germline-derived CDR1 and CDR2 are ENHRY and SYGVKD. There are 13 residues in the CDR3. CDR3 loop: CAISGTSDQPQHF. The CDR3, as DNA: TGTGCCATCAGTGGAACATCTGATCAGCCCCAGCATTTT.

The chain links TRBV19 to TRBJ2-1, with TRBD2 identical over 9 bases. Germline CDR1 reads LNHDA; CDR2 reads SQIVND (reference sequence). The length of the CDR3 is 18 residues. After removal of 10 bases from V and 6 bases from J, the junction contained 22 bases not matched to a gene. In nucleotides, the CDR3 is TGTGCCACCTCAACTCAACTTGGGGAGCTAGCGGGATTCAATGAGCAGTTCTTC. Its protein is CATSTQLGELAGFNEQFF.